This entry lists 16 T cell receptor beta chains sequenced from one sample in a study of vaccination and CD4 T cells after COVID-19. Antigens of these TCRs are unknown. The Oncomine TCR Beta short-read assay generated sequence data from the DNA of cultured CD4+ T cells. From the PCR reads, TCRdb called clonotypes with MiXCR, one entry per CDR3 protein. There are about 25,000 distinct CDR3 sequences in the sample; roughly 67% occur only once, and 15% to 20% lies in the top ten. Sample treatment: roughly 10-day PBMC culture with coronavirus spike peptide pools or control peptides (ViraFEST assay). This specimen was CD4+ T cells from blood, cultured in vitro, taken after SARS-CoV-2 vaccination. These receptor sequences come from a human donor who received a COVID-19 vaccine.

Only one count was recorded for this clonotype. The chain combines TRBV19 with TRBJ1-2; 8 nucleotides agree with TRBD1. The junction had 9 bases not matched to a gene; V was cut back by 5 bases and J by 4 bases. This CDR3 has 15 amino acids. Germline CDR1 is LNHDA and CDR2 is SQIVND (reference sequence). CDR3 sequence reads: CASSPYPGQVYGYTF. Written as DNA, the CDR3 is TGTGCCAGTAGTCCGTACCCGGGACAGGTCTATGGCTACACCTTC. The complete variable domain, with remaining parts taken from reference TRBV19 and TRBJ1-2, reads DGGITQSPKYLFRKEGQNVTLSCEQNLNHDAMYWYRQDPGQGLRLIYYSQIVNDFQKGDIAEGYSVSREKKESFPLTVTSAQKNPTAFYLCASSPYPGQVYGYTFGSGTRLTVV.

This clonotype was observed a few times. The chain joins TRBV6-5 to TRBJ2-3; TRBD2 matches 9 bases. The CDR3 runs to 17 residues. V shed 2 bases and J 1 base; nucleotides not matched to a gene: 7. Germline values: CDR1 MNHEY, CDR2 SVGAGI. The CDR3 protein is CASSYLSSGGRTDTQYF. For the CDR3, the DNA is TGTGCCAGCAGTTACCTTTCCAGCGGGGGGCGCACAGATACGCAGTATTTT.

The chain is built from TRBV30 and TRBJ2-5; TRBD1 matches at 8 bases. CDR1 and CDR2 from the germline V gene are GTSNPN and SVGIG (reference sequence). This CDR3 contains 14 residues. Unmatched junction bases numbered 3, after V lost 1 base and J lost 2 bases. The CDR3 nucleotides are TGTGCCTGGAGTGCGGACAGGGTACAAGAGACCCAGTACTTC. Amino acids: CAWSADRVQETQYF.

V usage is TRBV2 and J usage is TRBJ1-6; the match to TRBD1 covers 8 bases. V shed 6 bases and J 10 bases; nucleotides not matched to a gene: 8. Germline V gene lookup returns CDR1 SNHLY and CDR2 FYNNEI. CDR3 length: 14 amino acids. Written as DNA, the CDR3 is TGTGCCAGCAGGGAGGACAGGGAAGGATCACCCCTCCACTTT. Residues: CASREDREGSPLHF.

V usage is TRBV20-1 and J usage is TRBJ2-7, with 7 bases identical to TRBD1. In germline, CDR1 is DFQATT, CDR2 SNEGSKA (reference sequence). With 5 bases clipped from V and 5 bases from J, the junction kept 12 bases outside the gene matches. CDR3 size: 14 residues. The CDR3 is CSAHTDRADNEQYF. The CDR3 DNA is TGCAGTGCTCACACCGACAGGGCAGACAACGAGCAGTACTTC.

The rearrangement uses TRBV2 and TRBJ2-3, with 9 bases fitting TRBD2. The CDR3 spans 13 residues. V shed 7 bases, J shed 4 bases, and the junction held 3 bases outside the gene matches. Germline V gene data show CDR1 as SNHLY and CDR2 as FYNNEI. The CDR3 nucleotides read TGTGCCAGCAATCAGCGGGGGGCAGATACGCAGTATTTT. It encodes CASNQRGADTQYF.

The chain carries TRBV24-1 and TRBJ1-2; 9 bases map to TRBD1. The germline V gene encodes CDR1 KGHDR and CDR2 SFDVKD. The CDR3 is made up of 14 amino acids. V lost 4 bases and J lost 7; bases outside the gene matches: 6. CDR3 loop: CATSDSGQGLGYTF. CDR3 bases: TGTGCCACCAGTGACTCCGGACAGGGGCTTGGCTACACCTTC.

In this sample, this clonotype turned up once. In DNA form, the CDR3 reads TGTGCCATCAGTGAGCAGGGACAAATGAACACCGGGGAGCTGTTTTTT. Its protein is CAISEQGQMNTGELFF. The chain employs TRBV10-3 and TRBJ2-2, with a tentative D call TRBD1 (6 bases). CDR3 size: 16 residues. Germline V gives CDR1 ENHRY, CDR2 SYGVKD. V gave up 2 bases and J gave up 1 base, with 11 bases separating them.

This clonotype was observed a handful of times. This chain connects TRBV19 to TRBJ1-6; D is perhaps TRBD1 (6 bases). The CDR3 totals 14 residues. Germline loops: CDR1 LNHDA, CDR2 SQIVND (reference sequence). Trimming pared 6 bases from V and 5 bases from J, leaving 11 bases between. The CDR3 is CASRQGRDNSPLHF. The CDR3 region has the DNA TGTGCCAGTAGACAGGGCCGTGATAATTCACCCCTCCACTTT. Looking up the rest from reference TRBV19 and TRBJ1-6 gives the full variable domain: DGGITQSPKYLFRKEGQNVTLSCEQNLNHDAMYWYRQDPGQGLRLIYYSQIVNDFQKGDIAEGYSVSREKKESFPLTVTSAQKNPTAFYLCASRQGRDNSPLHFGNGTRLTVT.

This clonotype was seen a few times. V usage is TRBV15 and J usage is TRBJ2-4; D gene ambiguous. Germline CDR1 and CDR2: LNHNV and YYDKDF (reference sequence). This CDR3 region has 15 residues. V was trimmed by 1 base and J by 0 bases, leaving 7 bases between them. The CDR3 DNA reads TGTGCCACCAGCAGAGCCCCGCTAGCCAAAAACATTCAGTACTTC. Protein: CATSRAPLAKNIQYF. The whole variable domain, filled in from reference TRBV15 and TRBJ2-4, reads DAMVIQNPRYQVTQFGKPVTLSCSQTLNHNVMYWYQQKSSQAPKLLFHYYDKDFNNEADTPDNFQSRRPNTSFCFLDIRSPGLGDTAMYLCATSRAPLAKNIQYFGAGTRLSVL.

The J gene is TRBJ2-6, the V gene TRBV19; TRBD1 agrees at 11 bases. V trimming: 1 base; J trimming: 1 base; junction bases outside the gene matches: 3. The CDR3 runs 18 residues. The germline V gene encodes CDR1 LNHDA and CDR2 SQIVND (reference sequence). The CDR3 bases are TGTGCCAGTAGTATAGTCGGACAGGGGGCGTCTGGGGCCAACGTCCTGACTTTC. It is translated as CASSIVGQGASGANVLTF.

This chain connects TRBV19 to TRBJ1-1, with D unresolved. CDR1 and CDR2 (germline): LNHDA, SQIVND (reference sequence). The V end lost 1 base, the J end lost 7 bases, and 16 bases lay between the germline ends. CDR3 length equals 15 residues. The CDR3 spells CASSIGPGEGFEAFF. CDR3 nucleotides: TGTGCCAGTAGTATAGGTCCGGGTGAGGGCTTTGAAGCTTTCTTT.

This clonotype was counted only a few times. The chain employs TRBV20-1 and TRBJ2-7; D is unresolved. The germline V and J ends were trimmed by 2 bases and 0 bases, with 8 bases remaining between them. CDR1 is DFQATT and CDR2 is SNEGSKA in the germline V gene (reference sequence). The CDR3 spans 13 residues. CDR3 amino acids: CSARPDSSYEQYF. The CDR3 coding sequence is TGCAGTGCTAGACCTGATAGCTCCTACGAGCAGTACTTC.

In DNA, the CDR3 is TGTGCCAGCTCACCAGTGGGACAGGGTATAGTCTATGGCTACACCTTC. This encodes CASSPVGQGIVYGYTF. The rearrangement uses TRBV18 and TRBJ1-2, with 9 bases identical to TRBD1. The junction had 8 bases not matched to a gene; V was cut back by 2 bases and J by 4 bases. The CDR3 is made up of 16 amino acids. CDR1 and CDR2 (germline): KGHSH, LQKENI.

The chain uses TRBV11-2 and TRBJ1-4; D remains ambiguous. Germline-derived CDR1 and CDR2 are SGHAT and FQNNGV. Trimming took off 0 bases at V and 14 bases at J, with 7 bases between the two ends. The CDR3 is made up of 11 amino acids. The CDR3 DNA is TGTGCCAGCAGCTTAGATCGGAGGCTGTTTTTT. Encoded protein: CASSLDRRLFF.

This chain uses TRBV15 with TRBJ2-2; D call uncertain. CDR1 is LNHNV and CDR2 is YYDKDF in the germline V gene (reference sequence). The CDR3 sequence is 14 residues long. V was cut by 1 base and J by 8 bases, with 11 bases left in between. The CDR3 DNA sequence: TGTGCCACCAGCAGAGCCCCGGAGCGTGGGGAGCTGTTTTTT. Its protein is CATSRAPERGELFF. The full variable domain, completed using reference TRBV15 and TRBJ2-2, is DAMVIQNPRYQVTQFGKPVTLSCSQTLNHNVMYWYQQKSSQAPKLLFHYYDKDFNNEADTPDNFQSRRPNTSFCFLDIRSPGLGDTAMYLCATSRAPERGELFFGEGSRLTVL.